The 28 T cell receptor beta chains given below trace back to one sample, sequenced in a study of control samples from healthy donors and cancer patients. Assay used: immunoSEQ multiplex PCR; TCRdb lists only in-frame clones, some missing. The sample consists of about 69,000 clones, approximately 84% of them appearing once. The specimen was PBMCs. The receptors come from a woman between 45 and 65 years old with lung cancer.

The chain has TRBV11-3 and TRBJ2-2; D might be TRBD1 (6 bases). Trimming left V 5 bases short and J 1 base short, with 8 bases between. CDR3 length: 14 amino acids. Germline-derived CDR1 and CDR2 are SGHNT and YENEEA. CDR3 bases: TGTGCCAGCAGCCCGGGACAGAACACCGGGGAGCTGTTTTTT. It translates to CASSPGQNTGELFF.

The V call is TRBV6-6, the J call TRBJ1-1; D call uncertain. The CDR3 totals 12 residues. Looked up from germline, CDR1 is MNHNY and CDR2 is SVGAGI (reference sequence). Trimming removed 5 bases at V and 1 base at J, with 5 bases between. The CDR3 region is CASSQQNTEAFF. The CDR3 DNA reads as TGTGCCAGCAGTCAACAGAACACTGAAGCTTTCTTT.

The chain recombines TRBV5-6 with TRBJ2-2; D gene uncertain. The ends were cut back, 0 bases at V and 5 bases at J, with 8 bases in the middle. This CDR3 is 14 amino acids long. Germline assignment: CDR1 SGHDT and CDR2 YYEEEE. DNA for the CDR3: TGTGCCAGCAGCTTGGGGGGTTGGACCGGGGAGCTGTTTTTT. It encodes CASSLGGWTGELFF.

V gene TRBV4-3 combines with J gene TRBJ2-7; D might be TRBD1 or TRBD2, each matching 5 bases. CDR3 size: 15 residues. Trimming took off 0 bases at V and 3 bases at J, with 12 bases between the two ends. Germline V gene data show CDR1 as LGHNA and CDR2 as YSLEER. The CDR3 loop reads CASSQDRSGSYEQYF. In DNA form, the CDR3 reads TGCGCCAGCAGCCAAGATCGCTCAGGGAGCTACGAGCAGTACTTC.

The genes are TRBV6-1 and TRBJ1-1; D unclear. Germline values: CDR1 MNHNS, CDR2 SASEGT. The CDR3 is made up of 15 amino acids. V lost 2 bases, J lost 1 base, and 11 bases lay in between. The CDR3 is CASSELIVRNTEAFF. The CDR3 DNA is TGTGCCAGCAGTGAATTAATCGTACGGAACACTGAAGCTTTCTTT.

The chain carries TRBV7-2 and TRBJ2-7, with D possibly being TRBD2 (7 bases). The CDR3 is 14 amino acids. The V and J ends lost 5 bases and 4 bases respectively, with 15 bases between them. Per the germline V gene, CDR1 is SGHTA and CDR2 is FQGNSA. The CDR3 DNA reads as TGTGCCAGCAGCAGCGGAAGGGGGGGTTACGAGCAGTACTTC. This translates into CASSSGRGGYEQYF.

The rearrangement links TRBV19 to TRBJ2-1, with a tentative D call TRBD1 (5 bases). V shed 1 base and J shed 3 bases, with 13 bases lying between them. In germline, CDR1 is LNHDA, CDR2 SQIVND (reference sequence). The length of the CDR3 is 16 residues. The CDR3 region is CASSIAKARVYNEQFF. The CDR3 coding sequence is TGTGCCAGTAGTATAGCGAAGGCCAGGGTCTACAATGAGCAGTTCTTC.

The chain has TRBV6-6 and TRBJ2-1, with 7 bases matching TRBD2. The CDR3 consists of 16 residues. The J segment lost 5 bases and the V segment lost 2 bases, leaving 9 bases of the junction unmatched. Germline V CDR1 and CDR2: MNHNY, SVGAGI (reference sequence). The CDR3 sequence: CASSYRGVTSNNEQFF. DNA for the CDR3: TGTGCCAGCAGTTACCGGGGGGTGACTAGTAACAATGAGCAGTTCTTC.

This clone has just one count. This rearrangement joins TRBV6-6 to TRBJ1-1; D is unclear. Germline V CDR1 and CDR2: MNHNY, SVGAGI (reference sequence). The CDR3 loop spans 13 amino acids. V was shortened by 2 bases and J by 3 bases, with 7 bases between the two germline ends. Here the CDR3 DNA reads TGTGCCAGCAGTTACCAATTCTACACTGAAGCTTTCTTT. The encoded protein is CASSYQFYTEAFF.

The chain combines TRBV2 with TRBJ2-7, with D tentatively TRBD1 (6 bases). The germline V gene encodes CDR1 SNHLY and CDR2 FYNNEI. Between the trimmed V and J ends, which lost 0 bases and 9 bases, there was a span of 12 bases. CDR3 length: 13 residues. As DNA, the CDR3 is TGTGCCAGCAGTGAAGCGGGCCAACAGGGGCAGTACTTC. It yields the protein CASSEAGQQGQYF.

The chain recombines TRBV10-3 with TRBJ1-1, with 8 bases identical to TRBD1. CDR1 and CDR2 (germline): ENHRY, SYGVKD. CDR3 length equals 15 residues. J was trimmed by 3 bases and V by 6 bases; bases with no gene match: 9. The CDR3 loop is CAIRDHTGGDTEAFF. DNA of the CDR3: TGTGCCATCAGGGACCATACAGGGGGGGACACTGAAGCTTTCTTT.

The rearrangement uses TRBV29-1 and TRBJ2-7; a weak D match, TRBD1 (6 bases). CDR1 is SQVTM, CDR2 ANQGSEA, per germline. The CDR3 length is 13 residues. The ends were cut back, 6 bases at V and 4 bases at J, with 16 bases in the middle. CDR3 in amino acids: CSVLGTLYYEQYF. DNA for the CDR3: TGCAGCGTCCTCGGGACACTTTATTACGAGCAGTACTTC.

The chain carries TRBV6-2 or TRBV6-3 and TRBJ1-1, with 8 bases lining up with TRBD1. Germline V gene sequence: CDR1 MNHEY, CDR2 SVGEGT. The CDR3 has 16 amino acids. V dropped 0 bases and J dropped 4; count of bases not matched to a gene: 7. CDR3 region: CASSYSTDRGSTEAFF. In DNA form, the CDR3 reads TGTGCCAGCAGTTACTCGACCGACAGGGGTAGCACTGAAGCTTTCTTT.

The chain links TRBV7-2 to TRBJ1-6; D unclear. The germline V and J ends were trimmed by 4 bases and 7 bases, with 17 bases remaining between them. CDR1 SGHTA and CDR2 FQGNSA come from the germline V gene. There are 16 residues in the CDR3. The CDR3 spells CASSYLPGGFNSPLHF. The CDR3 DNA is TGTGCCAGCAGCTATCTCCCTGGAGGGTTCAATTCACCCCTCCACTTT.

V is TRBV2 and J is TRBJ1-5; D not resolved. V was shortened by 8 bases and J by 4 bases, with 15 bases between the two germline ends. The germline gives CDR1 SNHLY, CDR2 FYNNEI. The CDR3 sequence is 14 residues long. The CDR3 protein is CASRKREGNQPQHF. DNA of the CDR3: TGTGCCAGCCGGAAAAGGGAAGGGAATCAGCCCCAGCATTTT. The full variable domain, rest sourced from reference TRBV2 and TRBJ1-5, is EPEVTQTPSHQVTQMGQEVILRCVPISNHLYFYWYRQILGQKVEFLVSFYNNEISEKSEIFDDQFSVERPDGSNFTLKIRSTKLEDSAMYFCASRKREGNQPQHFGDGTRLSIL.

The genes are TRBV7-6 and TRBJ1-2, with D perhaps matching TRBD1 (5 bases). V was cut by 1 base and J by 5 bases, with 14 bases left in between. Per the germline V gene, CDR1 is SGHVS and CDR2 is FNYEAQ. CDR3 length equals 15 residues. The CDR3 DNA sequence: TGTGCCAGCAGCTTAGAAGTCACAGGAGGGTATGGCTACACCTTC. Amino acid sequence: CASSLEVTGGYGYTF.

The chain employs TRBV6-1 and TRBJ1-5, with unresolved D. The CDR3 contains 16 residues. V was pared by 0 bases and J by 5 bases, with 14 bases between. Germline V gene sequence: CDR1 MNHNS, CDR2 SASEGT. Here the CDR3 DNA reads TGTGCCAGCAGTGAAGCGCTGGCAGGAGGCCATCAGCCCCAGCATTTT. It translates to CASSEALAGGHQPQHF.

DNA of the CDR3: TGTGCCAGCAGCTACGGACAGGGATCTAGCTCCTATAATTCACCCCTCCACTTT. Amino acids: CASSYGQGSSSYNSPLHF. This chain uses TRBV5-4 with TRBJ1-6; TRBD1 matches 8 bases. V lost 3 bases, J lost 0 bases, and 8 bases stayed unmatched. The length of the CDR3 is 18 residues. Germline CDR1 SGHNT, CDR2 YYREEE (reference sequence).

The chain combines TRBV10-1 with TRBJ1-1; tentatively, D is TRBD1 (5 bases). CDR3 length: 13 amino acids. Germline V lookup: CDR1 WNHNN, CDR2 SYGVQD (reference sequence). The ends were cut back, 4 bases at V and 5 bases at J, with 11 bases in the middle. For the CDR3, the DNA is TGCGCCAGCAGTGCGGGTCAGGGAACTGAAGCTTTCTTT. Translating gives CASSAGQGTEAFF.

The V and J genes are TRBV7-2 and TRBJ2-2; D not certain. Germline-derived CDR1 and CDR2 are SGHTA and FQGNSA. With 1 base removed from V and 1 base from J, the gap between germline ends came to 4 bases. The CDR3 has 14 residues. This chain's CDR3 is CASSLGWNTGELFF. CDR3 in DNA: TGTGCCAGCAGCTTAGGTTGGAACACCGGGGAGCTGTTTTTT.

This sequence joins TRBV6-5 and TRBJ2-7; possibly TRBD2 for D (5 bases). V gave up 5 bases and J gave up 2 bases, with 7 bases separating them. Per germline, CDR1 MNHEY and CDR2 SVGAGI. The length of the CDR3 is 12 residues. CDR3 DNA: TGTGCCAGCAGTACCGGGGCCTACGAGCAGTACTTC. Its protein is CASSTGAYEQYF.

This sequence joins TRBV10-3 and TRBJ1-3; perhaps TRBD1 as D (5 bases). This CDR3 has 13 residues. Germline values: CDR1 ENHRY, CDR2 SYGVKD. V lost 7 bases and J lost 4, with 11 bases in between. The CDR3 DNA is TGTGCCATCACCAGGGAAAGAGGAAACACCATATATTTT. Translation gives CAITRERGNTIYF.

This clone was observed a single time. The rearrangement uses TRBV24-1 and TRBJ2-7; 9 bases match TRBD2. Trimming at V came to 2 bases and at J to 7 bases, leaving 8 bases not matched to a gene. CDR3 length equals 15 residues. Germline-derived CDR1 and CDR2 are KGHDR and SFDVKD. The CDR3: CATSDSGSAGGEQYF. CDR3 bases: TGTGCCACCAGTGATTCAGGGTCCGCGGGGGGGGAGCAGTACTTC.

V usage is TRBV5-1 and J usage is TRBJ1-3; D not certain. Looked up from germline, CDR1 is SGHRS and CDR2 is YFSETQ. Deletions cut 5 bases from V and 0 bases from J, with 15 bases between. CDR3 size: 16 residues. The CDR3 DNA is TGCGCCAGCAGTCCGGATCCGGTGAACTCTGGAAACACCATATATTTT. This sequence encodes CASSPDPVNSGNTIYF. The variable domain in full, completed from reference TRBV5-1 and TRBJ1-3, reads KAGVTQTPRYLIKTRGQQVTLSCSPISGHRSVSWYQQTPGQGLQFLFEYFSETQRNKGNFPGRFSGRQFSNSRSEMNVSTLELGDSALYLCASSPDPVNSGNTIYFGEGSWLTVV.

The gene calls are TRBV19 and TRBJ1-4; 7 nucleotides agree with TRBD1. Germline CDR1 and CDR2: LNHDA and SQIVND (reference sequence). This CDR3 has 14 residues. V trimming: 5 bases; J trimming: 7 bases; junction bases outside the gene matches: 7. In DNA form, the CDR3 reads TGTGCCAGTAGTTTGGGACAGCGAGGTGAAAAACTGTTTTTT. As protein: CASSLGQRGEKLFF.

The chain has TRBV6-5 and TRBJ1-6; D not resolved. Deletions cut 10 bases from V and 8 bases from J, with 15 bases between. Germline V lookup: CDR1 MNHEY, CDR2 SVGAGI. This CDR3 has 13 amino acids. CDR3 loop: CATLRVSDSPLHF. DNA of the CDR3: TGTGCCACGCTTAGGGTTTCGGATTCACCCCTCCACTTT.

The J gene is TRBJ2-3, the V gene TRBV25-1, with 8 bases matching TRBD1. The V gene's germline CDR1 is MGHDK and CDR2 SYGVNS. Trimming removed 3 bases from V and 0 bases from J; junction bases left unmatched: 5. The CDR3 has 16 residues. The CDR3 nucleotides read TGTGCCAGCAGTGAGCAGGGGGCAATCAGCACAGATACGCAGTATTTT. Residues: CASSEQGAISTDTQYF. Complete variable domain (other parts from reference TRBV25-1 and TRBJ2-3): EADIYQTPRYLVIGTGKKITLECSQTMGHDKMYWYQQDPGMELHLIHYSYGVNSTEKGDLSSESTVSRIRTEHFPLTLESARPSHTSQYLCASSEQGAISTDTQYFGPGTRLTVL.

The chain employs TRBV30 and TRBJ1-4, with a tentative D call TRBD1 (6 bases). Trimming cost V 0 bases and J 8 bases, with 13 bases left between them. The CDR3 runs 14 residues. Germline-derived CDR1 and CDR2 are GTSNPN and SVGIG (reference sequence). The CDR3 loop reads CAWSVPGGGEKLFF. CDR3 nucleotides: TGTGCCTGGAGTGTTCCCGGGGGCGGAGAAAAACTGTTTTTT.